The entry below gives a single T cell receptor (beta chain) sequence along with its context. The data derive from a study of blood T cell repertoires in COVID-19. J gave up 5 bases and V 6 bases, and 8 bases lay outside the gene matches. This CDR3 contains 15 residues. Germline V gene lookup returns CDR1 LNHDA and CDR2 SQIVND (reference sequence). The protocol was immunoSEQ multiplex PCR, while the TCRdb copy is restricted to in-frame clones and leaves out a portion. The table includes roughly 62,000 clones, about 85% detected once. V is TRBV19 and J is TRBJ2-2; 8 bases agree with TRBD2. The sequencing sample was made of peripheral blood. The origin of this receptor is a human donor with acute or convalescent COVID-19. The donor label of this sample is uncertain. The CDR3 reads CASRRSRGVTGELFF. The CDR3 nucleotides read TGTGCCAGTAGACGCTCGCGGGGGGTAACCGGGGAGCTGTTTTTT.